This record looks at one T cell receptor (beta chain) sequence and its context. This may stem from a read error, because a much larger clone lies one nucleotide away. Graves' hyperthyroidism is called stable when ophthalmopathy does not progress within 18 months. Germline CDR1 and CDR2: ENHRY and SYGVKD. The CDR3 spans 15 residues. With V trimmed by 3 bases and J by 1 base, 5 bases remained unmatched. The data were taken from a study of T cells in Graves' hyperthyroidism and ophthalmopathy. Study-wide background: Peripheral blood collection took place at initial diagnosis, before any treatment.

Amplified TCR beta CDR3 regions derived from RNA transcripts. The TCR CDR3 was amplified in a first-round RT-PCR using the HTBI primer set. TCRdb recomputed calls from the multiplex PCR reads with MiXCR, one row per CDR3 protein. Among around 720,000 distinct CDR3 sequences, roughly a third were seen once, and the ten largest hold roughly 31%. The receptor's source is a woman aged 40 to 50 with Graves' hyperthyroidism. V is TRBV10-3 and J is TRBJ1-1; TRBD1 aligns across 7 bases. The sequenced sample consisted of blood. In DNA form, the CDR3 reads TGTGCCATCAGTGACACAGGGGTTGCGAACACTGAAGCTTTCTTT. This translates into CAISDTGVANTEAFF.